This T cell receptor beta chain is from a study of T-cell memory formation after mild COVID-19. Broader study findings: Certain responding clones were present in pre-infection memory, suggesting participation of cross-reactive memory. Chiefly within CM and EM were the contracting CD4+ clones; CD8+ ones were within EMRA. Clones from the second wave (peaking day 37) had unconfirmed SARS-CoV-2 specificity.

This clonotype appeared a few times. Its antigen is currently unknown. The CDR3 length is 15 residues. The germline V and J ends were trimmed by 0 bases and 5 bases, with 16 bases remaining between them. The V gene's germline CDR1 is DFQATT and CDR2 SNEGSKA (reference sequence). From the 5' RACE reads, TCRdb called clonotypes with MiXCR, one entry per CDR3 protein. Of more than 300,000 distinct CDR3 sequences listed, roughly 15% are singletons. Sequencing was carried out using PBMCs or a T cell subset sorted from them (not recorded which). The chain employs TRBV20-1 and TRBJ2-5; D may match TRBD1 or TRBD2 (5 bases each). The source is a man aged 18 to 30 who had mild COVID-19 (a few samples of this study predate the infection). Cell type and time point are not known. Written as DNA, the CDR3 is TGCAGTGCTAGAGATCCATCGGGGACCGGGGAGACCCAGTACTTC. It is translated as CSARDPSGTGETQYF.